Below, 9 T cell receptor beta chains from the same sample are listed, as sequenced in a study of Graves' ophthalmopathy and Graves' hyperthyroidism. RNA transcripts yielded amplified TCR beta CDR3 regions. RT-PCR in the first round used HTBI primers; a second-round multiplex PCR followed. TCRdb re-analysed the multiplex PCR reads in MiXCR, keeping a single row per CDR3 protein. The sample lists around 400,000 distinct CDR3 sequences, around 17% occurring once. Sequencing was performed on peripheral blood. These receptors all stem from a woman aged 18-29 years with Graves' ophthalmopathy.

This clonotype was counted many times. The V call is TRBV19, the J call TRBJ1-5; no clear D. The V and J ends lost 3 bases and 2 bases respectively, with 14 bases between them. From germline, CDR1 is LNHDA and CDR2 SQIVND (reference sequence). The CDR3 spans 16 residues. Here the CDR3 reads CASSMGSERGNQPQHF. The CDR3, as DNA: TGTGCCAGTAGTATGGGGTCAGAGAGGGGCAATCAGCCCCAGCATTTT. Full variable domain (rest looked up from reference TRBV19 and TRBJ1-5): DGGITQSPKYLFRKEGQNVTLSCEQNLNHDAMYWYRQDPGQGLRLIYYSQIVNDFQKGDIAEGYSVSREKKESFPLTVTSAQKNPTAFYLCASSMGSERGNQPQHFGDGTRLSIL.

This clonotype was observed at least ten times. This chain links TRBV5-1 with TRBJ2-5, with D perhaps TRBD1 or TRBD2 (5 bases each). Per germline, CDR1 SGHRS and CDR2 YFSETQ. CDR3 length equals 16 residues. Trimming left V 5 bases short and J 1 base short, with 18 bases between. CDR3 loop: CASSNGAGGLQETQYF. In DNA, the CDR3 is TGCGCCAGCAGTAACGGGGCTGGGGGTCTCCAAGAGACCCAGTACTTC.

This clonotype was seen repeatedly, ten times or more. This chain links TRBV24-1 with TRBJ2-5; 9 bases are a match to TRBD2. Germline V gene lookup returns CDR1 KGHDR and CDR2 SFDVKD. The CDR3 covers 17 residues. After removal of 5 bases from V and 5 bases from J, the junction contained 14 bases not matched to a gene. DNA of the CDR3: TGTGCCACCAGTGCTCGATTCGCGGGGGGGCGGGATGAGACCCAGTACTTC. It encodes CATSARFAGGRDETQYF.

The CDR3 is CATQSSRNQPQHF. CDR3 sequence (DNA): TGTGCCACCCAATCGTCTCGAAATCAGCCCCAGCATTTT. The chain joins TRBV24-1 to TRBJ1-5; D is unresolved. Per germline, CDR1 KGHDR and CDR2 SFDVKD. The V end lost 9 bases, the J end lost 4 bases, and 12 bases lay between the germline ends. The CDR3 has 13 residues.

This clonotype was observed many times. The chain uses TRBV19 and TRBJ1-1, with a tentative D call TRBD1 (5 bases). This CDR3 has 12 amino acids. Germline lookup yields CDR1 LNHDA and CDR2 SQIVND (reference sequence). V was trimmed by 5 bases and J by 6 bases, leaving 10 bases between them. The CDR3 here is CASSWVGAEAFF. CDR3 sequence (DNA): TGTGCCAGTAGTTGGGTGGGGGCTGAAGCTTTCTTT. Filled out from reference TRBV19 and TRBJ1-1, the complete variable domain reads DGGITQSPKYLFRKEGQNVTLSCEQNLNHDAMYWYRQDPGQGLRLIYYSQIVNDFQKGDIAEGYSVSREKKESFPLTVTSAQKNPTAFYLCASSWVGAEAFFGQGTRLTVV.

The genes are TRBV15 and TRBJ1-5, with D unresolved. Germline V gene lookup returns CDR1 LNHNV and CDR2 YYDKDF (reference sequence). The CDR3 is 15 residues long. V was trimmed by 3 bases and J by 4 bases, leaving 13 bases between them. CDR3 region: CATSSVFGGNQPQHF. CDR3 DNA: TGTGCCACCAGCAGTGTTTTTGGAGGGAATCAGCCCCAGCATTTT. The full variable domain, in which reference TRBV15 and TRBJ1-5 provide the parts outside the CDR3, is DAMVIQNPRYQVTQFGKPVTLSCSQTLNHNVMYWYQQKSSQAPKLLFHYYDKDFNNEADTPDNFQSRRPNTSFCFLDIRSPGLGDTAMYLCATSSVFGGNQPQHFGDGTRLSIL.

This clonotype was detected ten times or more. This sequence joins TRBV12-3 or TRBV12-4 and TRBJ1-1; D gene uncertain. The CDR3 is 14 residues long. V lost 3 bases and J 6 bases, leaving 14 bases between the germline ends. CDR3: CASSFSPLGAEAFF. The DNA of the CDR3 is TGTGCCAGCAGTTTTAGCCCCCTGGGCGCTGAAGCTTTCTTT.

The chain links TRBV6-2 or TRBV6-3 to TRBJ2-7, with TRBD2 matching 7 bases. Per germline, CDR1 MNHEY and CDR2 SVGEGT. J lost 9 bases, V lost 0 bases, and 14 bases had no gene match. The CDR3 sequence is 16 residues long. Written as DNA, the CDR3 is TGTGCCAGCAGTTACTCGACGGGGGAGGGGACGGAAGGGCAGTACTTC. This translates into CASSYSTGEGTEGQYF.

CDR3 loop: CASGQSYEQYF. As DNA, the CDR3 is TGTGCCAGCGGACAGTCCTACGAGCAGTACTTC. The V call is TRBV6-2 or TRBV6-3, the J call TRBJ2-7; possibly TRBD1 for D (6 bases). This CDR3 spans 11 amino acids. Deletions cut 8 bases from V and 1 base from J, with 6 bases between. CDR1 and CDR2 from the germline V gene are MNHEY and SVGEGT.